This is a list of T cell receptor beta chains from one sample in a study of graft-versus-host responses after intestinal transplantation. The table came from immunoSEQ multiplex PCR; TCRdb's copy has only in-frame clones and leaves some out. Here the sample spans 80,000 or so clones, approximately 90% being singletons. Source: PBMCs, taken 98 days after intestinal transplantation. Receptor source: a human patient who received an intestinal transplant, so some T cells may come from the graft donor. Both conserved end residues are trimmed from each CDR3.

TRBJ2-5	TRBV7-8	ASSLQLPLGPQETQY
TRBJ2-3	TRBV13	ASSPQGGLTDTQY
TRBJ2-2	TRBV25-1	ASSVFSGGANTGELF
TRBJ2-2	TRBV6-1	ASNRAGTGELF
TRBJ1-6	TRBV19	ASIESGVGSPLH
TRBJ2-7	TRBV19	ASTPGGGRSSYEQY
TRBJ2-2	TRBV5-1	ASSLAGRRKNTGELF
TRBJ2-3	TRBV5-1	ASSLEGTDTQY
TRBJ1-3	TRBV10-1	ASSLDRAGNTIY
TRBJ1-2	TRBV12-2	ASRPREFTNYGYT
TRBJ1-2	TRBV19	ASSIAGHEGYT
TRBJ2-7	TRBV6-5	ASSGLAGGSYEQY
TRBJ2-7	TRBV7-6	ASSFGLAGGRPYEQY
TRBJ2-2	TRBV7-3	ASSPPGLAGDTGELF
TRBJ2-7	TRBV6-1	ASSYAGAYYEQY
TRBJ2-1	TRBV14	ASSQPGQGRLDEQF
TRBJ2-1	TRBV28	ASSTLWASEVNEQF
TRBJ2-7	TRBV5-1	ASSFGLAGYEQY
TRBJ2-7	TRBV9	ASSVGGTYEQY
TRBJ2-7	TRBV27	ASSPGLGPGYEQY
TRBJ2-1	TRBV6-5	ASSYSGRGYNEQF
TRBJ1-2	TRBV6-1	ASSEEGGKRYGYT
TRBJ1-1	TRBV6-5	ASSFIGGTEAF
TRBJ2-7	TRBV5-6	ASSLRRAYEQY
TRBJ2-7	TRBV11-2	ASSLDLAGAGEQY
TRBJ2-7	TRBV2	ASRVSYEQY
TRBJ2-1	TRBV6-4	ASSDSLAGGNEQF
TRBJ1-3	TRBV5-1	ASSLGSGVSGGNTIY
TRBJ2-5	TRBV29-1	SGYRGQETQY
TRBJ2-2	TRBV6-6	ASSYLGAGELF
TRBJ2-7	TRBV28	ASRLDRGRSDEQY
TRBJ2-7	TRBV5-1	ASSLVTGVDYSYEQY
TRBJ2-2	TRBV9	ASSVDPDTGELF
TRBJ1-2	TRBV9	ASSEYRGTGNYGYT
TRBJ2-5	TRBV5-4	ASSLEGGRGETQY
TRBJ1-5	TRBV6-1	ASEVDKFNQPQH